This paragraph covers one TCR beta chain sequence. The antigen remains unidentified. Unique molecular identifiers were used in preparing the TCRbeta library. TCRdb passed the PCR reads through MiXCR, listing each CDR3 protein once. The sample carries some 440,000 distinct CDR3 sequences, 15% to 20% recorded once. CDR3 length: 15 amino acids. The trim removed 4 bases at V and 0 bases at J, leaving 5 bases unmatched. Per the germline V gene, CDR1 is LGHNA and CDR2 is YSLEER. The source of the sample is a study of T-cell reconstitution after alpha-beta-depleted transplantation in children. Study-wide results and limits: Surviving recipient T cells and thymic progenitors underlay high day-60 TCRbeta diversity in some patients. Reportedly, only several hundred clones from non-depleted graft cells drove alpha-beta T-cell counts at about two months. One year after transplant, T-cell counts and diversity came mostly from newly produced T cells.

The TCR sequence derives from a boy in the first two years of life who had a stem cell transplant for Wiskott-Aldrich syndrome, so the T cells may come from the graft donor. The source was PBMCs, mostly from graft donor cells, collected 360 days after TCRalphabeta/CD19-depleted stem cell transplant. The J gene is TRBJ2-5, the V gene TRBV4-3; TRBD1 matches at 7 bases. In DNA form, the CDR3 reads TGCGCCAGCAGCCCAAACAGGGGATACCAAGAGACCCAGTACTTC. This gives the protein CASSPNRGYQETQYF.